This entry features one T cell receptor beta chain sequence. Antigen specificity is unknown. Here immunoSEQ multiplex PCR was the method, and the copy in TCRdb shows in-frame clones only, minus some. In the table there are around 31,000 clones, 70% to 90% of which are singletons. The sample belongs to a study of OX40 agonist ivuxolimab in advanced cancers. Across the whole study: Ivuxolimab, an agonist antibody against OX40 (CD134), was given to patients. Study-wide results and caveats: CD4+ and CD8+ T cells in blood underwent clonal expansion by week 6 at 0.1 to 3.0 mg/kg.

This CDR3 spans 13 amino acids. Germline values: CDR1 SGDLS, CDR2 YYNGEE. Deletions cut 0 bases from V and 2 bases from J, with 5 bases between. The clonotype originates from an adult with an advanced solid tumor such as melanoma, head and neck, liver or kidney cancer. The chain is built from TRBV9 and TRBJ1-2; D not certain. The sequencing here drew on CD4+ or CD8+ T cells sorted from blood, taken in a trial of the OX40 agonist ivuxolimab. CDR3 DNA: TGTGCCAGCAGCGTAGAACAAAACTATGGCTACACCTTC. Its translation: CASSVEQNYGYTF.